Presented here are 7 T cell receptor beta chains from one specimen sequenced in a study of blood T cell repertoires in COVID-19. Here immunoSEQ multiplex PCR was the method, and the copy in TCRdb shows in-frame clones only, minus some. The table includes around 200,000 clones, around 88% detected once. Sequenced input: PBMCs or T cells enriched from blood (not recorded which). The source is a woman between 25 and 40 years old who had been exposed to COVID-19.

As DNA, the CDR3 is TGTGCCAGTAGTCCTCCACCGGGACTCAGCTCCTACAATGAGCAGTTCTTC. Translating gives CASSPPPGLSSYNEQFF. V gene TRBV19 combines with J gene TRBJ2-1, with D perhaps matching TRBD2 (6 bases). Germline V CDR1 and CDR2: LNHDA, SQIVND (reference sequence). The CDR3 runs to 17 residues. V lost 5 bases and J 0 bases, leaving 17 bases between the germline ends.

The chain recombines TRBV5-1 with TRBJ1-1; possible D gene TRBD1, 5 bases. The V end was cut by 1 base, the J end by 0 bases, with 13 bases between. Looked up from germline, CDR1 is SGHRS and CDR2 is YFSETQ. The CDR3 consists of 16 residues. This CDR3 is CASSLKASGVNTEAFF. Written as DNA, the CDR3 is TGCGCCAGCAGCTTGAAAGCGTCGGGGGTGAACACTGAAGCTTTCTTT.

This chain joins TRBV19 and TRBJ2-5, with 7 bases matching TRBD2. The germline gives CDR1 LNHDA, CDR2 SQIVND (reference sequence). The trim removed 7 bases at V and 8 bases at J, leaving 10 bases unmatched. The CDR3 contains 13 residues. In DNA, the CDR3 is TGTGCCAGTAAAAGGAGCGGGGCAAGAACCCAGTACTTC. This gives the protein CASKRSGARTQYF.

The rearrangement links TRBV29-1 to TRBJ1-2, with 10 nucleotides matching TRBD1. J lost 6 bases, V lost 6 bases, and 7 bases had no gene match. The CDR3 totals 13 residues. Germline values: CDR1 SQVTM, CDR2 ANQGSEA. The CDR3 loop is CSVLTGGRHGYTF. DNA for the CDR3: TGCAGCGTGTTGACAGGGGGCAGACATGGCTACACCTTC.

J is TRBJ1-2 and V is TRBV27, with D perhaps TRBD1 (6 bases). This CDR3 is built from 15 residues. V was pared by 5 bases and J by 3 bases, with 16 bases between. Germline V gene sequence: CDR1 MNHEY, CDR2 SMNVEV (reference sequence). The CDR3 here is CASSKNRDRDYGYTF. CDR3 in DNA: TGTGCCAGCAGTAAAAACAGGGATCGCGACTATGGCTACACCTTC.

The chain is built from TRBV18 and TRBJ2-7; 11 bases line up with TRBD1. The CDR3 loop spans 17 amino acids. Germline V gene data show CDR1 as KGHSH and CDR2 as LQKENI. Unmatched junction bases numbered 6, after V lost 2 bases and J lost 0 bases. CDR3 loop: CASSPFGGTGGSYEQYF. CDR3 DNA sequence: TGTGCCAGCTCACCATTTGGAGGGACAGGGGGCTCCTACGAGCAGTACTTC.

The chain employs TRBV9 and TRBJ1-1, with D possibly TRBD1 on 5 matching bases. There are 16 residues in the CDR3. CDR1 and CDR2 from the germline V gene are SGDLS and YYNGEE. V was clipped by 3 bases and J by 4 bases, with 19 bases between them. The CDR3 nucleotides read TGTGCCAGCAGCGCTGACAGCAGACACGGCGGCACTGAAGCTTTCTTT. This translates into CASSADSRHGGTEAFF. The full variable domain, its missing parts supplied by reference TRBV9 and TRBJ1-1, is DSGVTQTPKHLITATGQRVTLRCSPRSGDLSVYWYQQSLDQGLQFLIQYYNGEERAKGNILERFSAQQFPDLHSELNLSSLELGDSALYFCASSADSRHGGTEAFFGQGTRLTVV.